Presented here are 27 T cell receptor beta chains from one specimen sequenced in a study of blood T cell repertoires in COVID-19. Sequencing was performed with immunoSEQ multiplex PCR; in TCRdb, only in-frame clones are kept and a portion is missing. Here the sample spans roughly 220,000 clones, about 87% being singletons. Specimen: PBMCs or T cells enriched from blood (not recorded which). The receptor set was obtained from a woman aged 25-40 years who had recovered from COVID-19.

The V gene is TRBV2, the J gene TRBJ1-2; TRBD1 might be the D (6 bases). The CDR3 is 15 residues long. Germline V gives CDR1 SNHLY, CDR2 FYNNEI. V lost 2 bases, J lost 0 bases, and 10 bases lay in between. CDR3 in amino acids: CASSEMDRANYGYTF. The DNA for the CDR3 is TGTGCCAGCAGTGAAATGGACAGAGCTAACTATGGCTACACCTTC. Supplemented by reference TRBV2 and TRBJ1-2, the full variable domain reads EPEVTQTPSHQVTQMGQEVILRCVPISNHLYFYWYRQILGQKVEFLVSFYNNEISEKSEIFDDQFSVERPDGSNFTLKIRSTKLEDSAMYFCASSEMDRANYGYTFGSGTRLTVV.

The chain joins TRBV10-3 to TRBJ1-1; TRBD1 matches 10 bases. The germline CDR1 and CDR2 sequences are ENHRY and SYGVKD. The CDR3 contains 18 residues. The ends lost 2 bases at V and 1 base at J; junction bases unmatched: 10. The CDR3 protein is CAISEPDRGGIGNTEAFF. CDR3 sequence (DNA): TGTGCCATCAGTGAGCCGGACAGGGGGGGGATCGGGAACACTGAAGCTTTCTTT.

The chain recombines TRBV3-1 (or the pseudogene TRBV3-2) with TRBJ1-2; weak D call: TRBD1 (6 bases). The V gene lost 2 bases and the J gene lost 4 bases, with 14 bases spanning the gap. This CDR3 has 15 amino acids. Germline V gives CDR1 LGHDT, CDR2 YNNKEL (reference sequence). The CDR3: CASSQTGLFAYGYTF. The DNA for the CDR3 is TGTGCCAGCAGCCAAACAGGGTTGTTTGCCTATGGCTACACCTTC.

The CDR3 DNA sequence: TGTGCCAGCAGCTTCGGTGCGGGTCGGGATCAGCCCCAGCATTTT. Translating gives CASSFGAGRDQPQHF. The chain couples TRBV11-1 to TRBJ1-5; D call uncertain. The CDR3 is 15 amino acids. With 3 bases removed from V and 5 bases from J, the gap between germline ends came to 14 bases. Germline CDR1 and CDR2: SGHAT and FQDESV (reference sequence).

The CDR3 spells CASSQVLAAGTDTQYF. In nucleotides, the CDR3 is TGTGCCAGCAGCCAAGTTCTAGCGGCGGGCACAGATACGCAGTATTTT. J is TRBJ2-3 and V is TRBV4-2; the match to TRBD2 covers 7 bases. The CDR3 is made up of 16 amino acids. The J segment lost 1 base and the V segment lost 1 base, leaving 5 bases of the junction unmatched. Germline V CDR1 and CDR2: LGHNA, YNFKEQ.

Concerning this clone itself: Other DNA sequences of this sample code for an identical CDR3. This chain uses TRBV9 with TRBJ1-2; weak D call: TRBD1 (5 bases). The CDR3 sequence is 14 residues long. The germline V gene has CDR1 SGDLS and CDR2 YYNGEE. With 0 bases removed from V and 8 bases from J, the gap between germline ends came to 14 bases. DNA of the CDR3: TGTGCCAGCAGCGTAGCTGGGCAGGGATTCGGCTACACCTTC. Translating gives CASSVAGQGFGYTF. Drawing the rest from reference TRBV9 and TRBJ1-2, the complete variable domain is DSGVTQTPKHLITATGQRVTLRCSPRSGDLSVYWYQQSLDQGLQFLIQYYNGEERAKGNILERFSAQQFPDLHSELNLSSLELGDSALYFCASSVAGQGFGYTFGSGTRLTVV.

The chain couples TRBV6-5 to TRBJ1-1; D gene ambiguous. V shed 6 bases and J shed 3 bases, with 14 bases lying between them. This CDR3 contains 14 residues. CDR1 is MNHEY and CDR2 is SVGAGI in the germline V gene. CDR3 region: CASSPTEAHTEAFF. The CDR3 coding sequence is TGTGCCAGCAGCCCGACGGAGGCACACACTGAAGCTTTCTTT.

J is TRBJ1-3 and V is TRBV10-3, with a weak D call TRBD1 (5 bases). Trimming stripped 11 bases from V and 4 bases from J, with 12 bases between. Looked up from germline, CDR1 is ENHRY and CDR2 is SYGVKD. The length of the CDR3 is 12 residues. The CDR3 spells CAAQGFGNTIYF. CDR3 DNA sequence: TGTGCCGCCCAGGGTTTCGGAAACACCATATATTTT.

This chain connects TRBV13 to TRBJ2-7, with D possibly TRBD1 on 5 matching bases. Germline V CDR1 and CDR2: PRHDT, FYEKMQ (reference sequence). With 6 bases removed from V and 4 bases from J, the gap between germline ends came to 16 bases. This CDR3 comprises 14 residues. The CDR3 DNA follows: TGTGCCAGCAGTGACAGTTTACTTTGGTACGAGCAGTACTTC. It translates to CASSDSLLWYEQYF. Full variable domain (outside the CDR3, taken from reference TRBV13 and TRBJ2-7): AAGVIQSPRHLIKEKRETATLKCYPIPRHDTVYWYQQGPGQDPQFLISFYEKMQSDKGSIPDRFSAQQFSDYHSELNMSSLELGDSALYFCASSDSLLWYEQYFGPGTRLTVT.

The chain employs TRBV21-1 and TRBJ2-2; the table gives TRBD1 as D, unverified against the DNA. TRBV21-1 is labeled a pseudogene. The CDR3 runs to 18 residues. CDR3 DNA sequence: TGTGCCAGCAGCAAAAAGGTCCGGGACAGCTCGAACACCGGGGAGCTGTTTTTT. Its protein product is CASSKKVRDSSNTGELFF.

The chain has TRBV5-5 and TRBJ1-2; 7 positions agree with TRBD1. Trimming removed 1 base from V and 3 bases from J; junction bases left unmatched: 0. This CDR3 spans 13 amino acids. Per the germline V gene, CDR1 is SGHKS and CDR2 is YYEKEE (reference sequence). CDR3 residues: CASSLTGDYGYTF. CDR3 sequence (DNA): TGTGCCAGCAGCTTGACAGGGGACTATGGCTACACCTTC.

CDR3 in amino acids: CASSQDISGFDRSYEQYF. The CDR3 nucleotides are TGCGCCAGCAGCCAAGATATATCAGGTTTTGATAGGTCCTACGAGCAGTACTTC. V usage is TRBV4-3 and J usage is TRBJ2-7, with D uncertain. V lost 0 bases and J 1 base, leaving 19 bases between the germline ends. This CDR3 contains 18 residues. Germline V gene sequence: CDR1 LGHNA, CDR2 YSLEER.

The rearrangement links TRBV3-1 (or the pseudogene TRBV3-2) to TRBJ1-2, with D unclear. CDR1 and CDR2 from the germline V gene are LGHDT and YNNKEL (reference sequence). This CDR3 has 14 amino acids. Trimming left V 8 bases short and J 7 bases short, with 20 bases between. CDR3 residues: CASCISGERGGYTF. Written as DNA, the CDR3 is TGTGCCAGCTGCATCTCCGGGGAACGGGGTGGCTACACCTTC.

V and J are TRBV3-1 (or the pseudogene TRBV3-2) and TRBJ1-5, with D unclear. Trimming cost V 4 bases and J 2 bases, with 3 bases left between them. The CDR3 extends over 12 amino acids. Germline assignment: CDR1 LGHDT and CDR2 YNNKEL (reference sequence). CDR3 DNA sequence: TGTGCCAGCAGCCGCGGCAATCAGCCCCAGCATTTT. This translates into CASSRGNQPQHF.

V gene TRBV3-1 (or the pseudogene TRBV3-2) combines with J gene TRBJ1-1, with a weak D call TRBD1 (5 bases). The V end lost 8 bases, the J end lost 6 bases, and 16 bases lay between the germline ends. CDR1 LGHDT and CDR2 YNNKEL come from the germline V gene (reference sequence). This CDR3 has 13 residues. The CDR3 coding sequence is TGTGCCAGCTCCCAAAGGGGTTCTTCTGAAGCTTTCTTT. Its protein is CASSQRGSSEAFF.

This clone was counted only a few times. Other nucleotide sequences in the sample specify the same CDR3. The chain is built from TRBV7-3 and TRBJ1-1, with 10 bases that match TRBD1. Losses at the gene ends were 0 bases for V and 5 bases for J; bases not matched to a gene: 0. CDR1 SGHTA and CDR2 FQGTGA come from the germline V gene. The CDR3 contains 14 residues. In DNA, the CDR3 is TGTGCCAGCAGCTTAACGGGACAGGGGACTGAAGCTTTCTTT. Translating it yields CASSLTGQGTEAFF.

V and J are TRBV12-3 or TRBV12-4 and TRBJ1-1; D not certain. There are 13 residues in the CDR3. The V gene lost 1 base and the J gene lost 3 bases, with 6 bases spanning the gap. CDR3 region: CASSLEADTEAFF. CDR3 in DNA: TGTGCCAGCAGTTTAGAGGCGGACACTGAAGCTTTCTTT.

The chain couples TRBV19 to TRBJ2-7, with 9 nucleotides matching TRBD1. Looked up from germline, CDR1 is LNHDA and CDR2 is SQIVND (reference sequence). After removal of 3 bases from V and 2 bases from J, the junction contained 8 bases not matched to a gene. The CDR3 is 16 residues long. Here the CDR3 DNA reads TGTGCCAGTAGTATGCTTTCGGGACAGGGCACCTACGAGCAGTACTTC. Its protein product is CASSMLSGQGTYEQYF.

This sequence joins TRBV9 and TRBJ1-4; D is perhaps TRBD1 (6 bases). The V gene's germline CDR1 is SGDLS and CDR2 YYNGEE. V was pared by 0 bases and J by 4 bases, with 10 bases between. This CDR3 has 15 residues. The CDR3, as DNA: TGTGCCAGCAGCGTAGCTGGGGGCTTTAATGAAAAACTGTTTTTT. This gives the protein CASSVAGGFNEKLFF.

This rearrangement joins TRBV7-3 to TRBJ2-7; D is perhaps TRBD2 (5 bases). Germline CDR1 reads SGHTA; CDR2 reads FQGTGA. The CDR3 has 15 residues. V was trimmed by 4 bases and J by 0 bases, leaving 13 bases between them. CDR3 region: CASSSGIGSSYEQYF. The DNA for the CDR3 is TGTGCCAGCAGCTCCGGGATAGGCAGCTCCTACGAGCAGTACTTC.

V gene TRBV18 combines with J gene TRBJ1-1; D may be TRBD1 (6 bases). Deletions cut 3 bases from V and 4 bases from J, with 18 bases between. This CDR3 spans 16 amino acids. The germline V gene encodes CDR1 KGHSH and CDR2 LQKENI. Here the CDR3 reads CASSPRQAGSGTEAFF. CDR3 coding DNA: TGTGCCAGCTCACCCAGACAGGCAGGTTCTGGCACTGAAGCTTTCTTT.

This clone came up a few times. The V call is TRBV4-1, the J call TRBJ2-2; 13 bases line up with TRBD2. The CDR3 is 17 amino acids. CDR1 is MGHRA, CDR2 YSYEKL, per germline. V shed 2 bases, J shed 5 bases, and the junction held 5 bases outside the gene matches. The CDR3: CASSQLRLAGGTGELFF. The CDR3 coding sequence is TGCGCCAGCAGCCAACTCAGACTAGCGGGGGGAACCGGGGAGCTGTTTTTT.

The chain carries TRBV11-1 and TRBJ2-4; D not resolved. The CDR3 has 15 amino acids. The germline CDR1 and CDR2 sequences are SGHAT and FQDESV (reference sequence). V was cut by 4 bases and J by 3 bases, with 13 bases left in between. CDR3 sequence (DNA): TGTGCCAGCAGCTCCCCCCAGGATATCAAAAACATTCAGTACTTC. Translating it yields CASSSPQDIKNIQYF.

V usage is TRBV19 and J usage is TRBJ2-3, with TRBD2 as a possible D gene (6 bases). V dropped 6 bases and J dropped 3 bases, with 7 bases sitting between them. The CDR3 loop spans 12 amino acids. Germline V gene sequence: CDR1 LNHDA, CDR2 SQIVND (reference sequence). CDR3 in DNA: TGTGCCAGTAGGGGGACTACAGATACGCAGTATTTT. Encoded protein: CASRGTTDTQYF.

The chain's CDR3 is CASGLAGGPYTQYF. CDR3 nucleotides: TGTGCCAGCGGGCTAGCGGGGGGGCCGTATACGCAGTATTTT. This rearrangement joins TRBV7-9 to TRBJ2-3; 12 bases are a match to TRBD2. J gave up 7 bases and V 8 bases, and 7 bases lay outside the gene matches. Looked up from germline, CDR1 is SEHNR and CDR2 is FQNEAQ (reference sequence). This CDR3 is built from 14 residues.

DNA for the CDR3: TGTGCCAGCAGCTTCGGCGGGGGGAACACCGGGGAGCTGTTTTTT. It is translated as CASSFGGGNTGELFF. The genes are TRBV11-3 and TRBJ2-2, with 7 bases that match TRBD2. Trimming took 3 bases from V and 1 from J; bases not matched to a gene: 2. CDR1 is SGHNT and CDR2 is YENEEA in the germline V gene. CDR3 length equals 15 residues.

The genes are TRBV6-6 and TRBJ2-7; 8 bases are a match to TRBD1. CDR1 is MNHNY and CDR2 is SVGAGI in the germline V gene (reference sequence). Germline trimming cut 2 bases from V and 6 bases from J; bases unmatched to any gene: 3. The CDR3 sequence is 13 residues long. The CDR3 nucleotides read TGTGCCAGCAGTTACGGACAGGGTAGCGAGCAGTACTTC. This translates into CASSYGQGSEQYF.